The 18 T cell receptor beta chains listed next were all sequenced from one sample in a study of blood T cell repertoires in COVID-19. Generated by immunoSEQ multiplex PCR, the TCRdb table keeps only in-frame clones and is missing some. In the table there are some 110,000 clones, 70% to 90% of which are singletons. Sequenced input: peripheral blood. Receptors originate from a man in his forties or fifties with acute or convalescent COVID-19.

J is TRBJ2-7 and V is TRBV14; TRBD1 matches at 7 bases. Per germline, CDR1 SGHDN and CDR2 FVKESK. After removal of 2 bases from V and 6 bases from J, the junction contained 10 bases not matched to a gene. This CDR3 is built from 15 residues. The CDR3 DNA reads as TGTGCCAGCAGCCAATTCCAGACAGGGTTCGGCGAGCAGTACTTC. Residues: CASSQFQTGFGEQYF.

The V gene is TRBV2, the J gene TRBJ1-2; D remains ambiguous. Looked up from germline, CDR1 is SNHLY and CDR2 is FYNNEI. V lost 10 bases and J lost 4, with 16 bases in between. The CDR3 is 13 residues long. The CDR3 loop reads CAIRRQIGYGYTF. CDR3 coding DNA: TGTGCCATCCGCAGGCAGATAGGCTATGGCTACACCTTC.

This CDR3 reads CASSPQGRRNIQYF. CDR3 DNA sequence: TGTGCCAGCAGTCCCCAGGGGAGAAGGAACATTCAGTACTTC. The chain is built from TRBV28 and TRBJ2-4, with D perhaps matching TRBD1 (6 bases). V lost 5 bases, J lost 7 bases, and 15 bases lay in between. CDR1 MDHEN and CDR2 SYDVKM come from the germline V gene. CDR3 length: 14 residues.

This rearrangement joins TRBV6-5 to TRBJ1-2; TRBD1 aligns across 8 bases. The CDR3 totals 14 residues. Germline loops: CDR1 MNHEY, CDR2 SVGAGI. J was trimmed by 5 bases and V by 7 bases; bases with no gene match: 9. CDR3 sequence (DNA): TGTGCCAGCATTCGGGCAGGGGGCAAATATGGCTACACCTTC. This translates into CASIRAGGKYGYTF.

This chain connects TRBV7-3 to TRBJ2-5; TRBD2 agrees at 7 bases. This CDR3 is 13 amino acids long. Trimming removed 6 bases from V and 2 bases from J; junction bases left unmatched: 3. Germline CDR1 is SGHTA and CDR2 is FQGTGA. CDR3 protein: CASRSGTQETQYF. In nucleotides, the CDR3 is TGTGCCAGCAGAAGCGGGACTCAAGAGACCCAGTACTTC.

The rearrangement uses TRBV5-4 and TRBJ2-3; a weak D match, TRBD2 (6 bases). The CDR3 sequence is 14 residues long. Germline V gene sequence: CDR1 SGHNT, CDR2 YYREEE (reference sequence). Trimming left V 6 bases short and J 2 bases short, with 13 bases between. This CDR3 reads CASTKGGTTDTQYF. CDR3 sequence (DNA): TGTGCCAGCACCAAAGGAGGGACCACAGATACGCAGTATTTT.

The rearrangement links TRBV28 to TRBJ2-1; 7 bases are a match to TRBD2. This CDR3 contains 16 residues. V lost 6 bases and J lost 7; bases outside the gene matches: 15. The V gene's germline CDR1 is MDHEN and CDR2 SYDVKM. DNA of the CDR3: TGTGCCAGCAGCCCCCCCCCGGGCCGAGCGGGGAATGAGCAGTTCTTC. This codes for CASSPPPGRAGNEQFF.

A few counts support this clone. The rearrangement links TRBV19 to TRBJ2-6; D might be TRBD1 (5 bases). The V end was cut by 4 bases, the J end by 1 base, with 8 bases between. Germline V gene sequence: CDR1 LNHDA, CDR2 SQIVND (reference sequence). This CDR3 spans 15 amino acids. Written as DNA, the CDR3 is TGTGCCAGTAGTACCCAGGGATCTGGGGCCAACGTCCTGACTTTC. Translation: CASSTQGSGANVLTF.

The chain links TRBV3-1 (or the pseudogene TRBV3-2) to TRBJ2-7; D is possibly TRBD1 (9 bases). There are 19 residues in the CDR3. Germline assignment: CDR1 LGHDT and CDR2 YNNKEL (reference sequence). V dropped 0 bases and J dropped 5 bases, with 26 bases sitting between them. DNA of the CDR3: TGTGCCAGCAGCCAAGATTATCGCCCGGGGGGGACAGGGCGTAACGAGCAGTACTTC. This codes for CASSQDYRPGGTGRNEQYF.

The chain links TRBV4-3 to TRBJ1-6; no reliable D call. V lost 0 bases, J lost 10 bases, and 7 bases lay in between. The CDR3 is made up of 13 amino acids. Germline-derived CDR1 and CDR2 are LGHNA and YSLEER. The CDR3 region has the DNA TGCGCCAGCAGCCAAGAGATGAGATCACCCCTCCACTTT. It encodes CASSQEMRSPLHF.

In this sample, this clone turned up once. V usage is TRBV28 and J usage is TRBJ2-3; D is perhaps TRBD2 (5 bases). In germline, CDR1 is MDHEN, CDR2 SYDVKM. The CDR3 extends over 15 amino acids. Between the trimmed V and J ends, which lost 1 base and 3 bases, there was a span of 11 bases. In DNA form, the CDR3 reads TGTGCCAGCAGTTTATACGCCACGGGAACAGATACGCAGTATTTT. It codes for CASSLYATGTDTQYF.

This chain joins TRBV5-4 and TRBJ2-4, with TRBD1 matching over 8 bases. The junction had 4 bases not matched to a gene; V was cut back by 3 bases and J by 8 bases. Per the germline V gene, CDR1 is SGHNT and CDR2 is YYREEE (reference sequence). The CDR3 is 13 residues long. The DNA for the CDR3 is TGTGCCAGCAGCTCCTACAGGGGGGACATTCAGTACTTC. Encoded protein: CASSSYRGDIQYF.

This chain links TRBV5-4 with TRBJ2-3; 9 bases are shared with TRBD2. This CDR3 has 18 amino acids. The junction had 15 bases not matched to a gene; V was cut back by 5 bases and J by 2 bases. Looked up from germline, CDR1 is SGHNT and CDR2 is YYREEE (reference sequence). The DNA of the CDR3 is TGTGCCAGCAGACACGGACTAGCGACCCGTGGAAACACAGATACGCAGTATTTT. Protein: CASRHGLATRGNTDTQYF. The variable domain in full, with the rest retrieved from reference TRBV5-4 and TRBJ2-3, is ETGVTQSPTHLIKTRGQQVTLRCSSQSGHNTVSWYQQALGQGPQFIFQYYREEENGRGNFPPRFSGLQFPNYSSELNVNALELDDSALYLCASRHGLATRGNTDTQYFGPGTRLTVL.

The chain employs TRBV7-9 and TRBJ2-5; TRBD1 might be the D (5 bases). CDR1 and CDR2 from the germline V gene are SEHNR and FQNEAQ (reference sequence). The ends were cut back, 5 bases at V and 7 bases at J, with 14 bases in the middle. CDR3 size: 13 residues. CDR3 nucleotides: TGTGCCAGCAGCGTAGGGGCCCCCAGGACCCAGTACTTC. It translates to CASSVGAPRTQYF. Complete variable domain (other parts from reference TRBV7-9 and TRBJ2-5): DTGVSQNPRHKITKRGQNVTFRCDPISEHNRLYWYRQTLGQGPEFLTYFQNEAQLEKSRLLSDRFSAERPKGSFSTLEIQRTEQGDSAMYLCASSVGAPRTQYFGPGTRLLVL.

For the CDR3, the DNA is TGCAGTGCCCTCCGTAGCGGGAGGACCTACAATGAGCAGTTCTTC. Amino acids: CSALRSGRTYNEQFF. The rearrangement joins TRBV29-1 to TRBJ2-1; TRBD2 matches 10 bases. Germline V gives CDR1 SQVTM, CDR2 ANQGSEA. The CDR3 runs 15 residues.

This clone was detected a few times. This chain joins TRBV7-3 and TRBJ2-2; TRBD2 might be the D (5 bases). The CDR3 loop spans 17 amino acids. V lost 2 bases to trimming and J lost 2 bases, with 15 bases between them. The germline V gene has CDR1 SGHTA and CDR2 FQGTGA. The CDR3 protein is CASSLVRARLNTGELFF. The CDR3 DNA reads TGTGCCAGCAGCTTAGTAAGGGCCAGACTAAACACCGGGGAGCTGTTTTTT.

This chain connects TRBV11-2 to TRBJ2-3, with 7 bases matching TRBD2. The CDR3 totals 14 residues. J lost 2 bases, V lost 6 bases, and 5 bases had no gene match. Per germline, CDR1 SGHAT and CDR2 FQNNGV. CDR3 DNA: TGTGCCAGCAGAGCGGGACTCCACACAGATACGCAGTATTTT. Protein product: CASRAGLHTDTQYF.

The CDR3 bases are TGTGCCAGCAGCCAAGATAGGCTAGCAGGCGATGAGCAGTTCTTC. Protein sequence: CASSQDRLAGDEQFF. The chain joins TRBV3-1 (or the pseudogene TRBV3-2) to TRBJ2-1; D is perhaps TRBD2 (5 bases). Germline V gene sequence: CDR1 LGHDT, CDR2 YNNKEL (reference sequence). The length of the CDR3 is 15 residues. Deletions cut 0 bases from V and 8 bases from J, with 14 bases between.